The clone carrying this T cell receptor beta chain was counted only a few times. Its antigen is as yet unknown. This entry belongs to a study of CD8 T cells in Susac syndrome. Sequencing targeted TCR beta in blood CD8+ and CD4+ T cells. The TEMRA cells underwent FACS enrichment, while the CD8+ and CD4+ T cells underwent negative isolation. The authors reverse transcribed roughly 0.5 to 1 ug RNA with random hexamers. The amplification used immunoSEQ multiplex PCR on TCR beta CDR3; it spanned 54 Vbeta and 13 Jbeta. TCRdb re-called the immunoSEQ multiplex PCR reads with MiXCR, one entry per CDR3 protein. The table includes around 150,000 distinct CDR3 sequences, nearly 95% detected once. Findings of the study overall: The authors acknowledged that the study's TCR sequencing and HLA analysis involved relatively few individuals.

Sequencing input: CD8+ T cells from PBMCs. The clonotype originates from a human donor in good health.

CDR3 in DNA: TGTGCCAGCAGTCGAGGGACAGAACTGACCCAGTACTTC. This gives the protein CASSRGTELTQYF. The chain uses TRBV5-6 and TRBJ2-5; 7 positions match TRBD1. Germline values: CDR1 SGHDT, CDR2 YYEEEE. The CDR3 spans 13 residues. V gave up 5 bases and J gave up 7 bases; unmatched junction bases: 8.